This passage covers 13 T cell receptor beta chains from one sample sequenced in a study of blood T cells in healthy people across ages. A sample-barcoded 5' primer and a J-beta primer mix were used in a second PCR of roughly 7 to 11 cycles. Using its own MiXCR run on the 5' RACE reads, TCRdb lists one record per CDR3 protein. This repertoire shows under 2 million distinct CDR3 sequences, about 35% found once; its top ten account for 10% to 12%. Sequenced: blood. These receptors were collected from a woman aged 25-40 years in good health.

This chain uses TRBV27 with TRBJ2-7; D is unclear. Deletions cut 6 bases from V and 2 bases from J, with 23 bases between. Germline V gene data show CDR1 as MNHEY and CDR2 as SMNVEV (reference sequence). The CDR3 is 17 amino acids. CDR3 in DNA: TGTGCCAGCAGCCCCCAATCCGGATTTTCCATTACCTACGAGCAGTACTTC. Amino acid sequence: CASSPQSGFSITYEQYF.

The V and J genes are TRBV30 and TRBJ2-7, with D possibly matching TRBD2 (6 bases). V was cut by 6 bases and J by 7 bases, with 10 bases left in between. This CDR3 contains 10 residues. From germline, CDR1 is GTSNPN and CDR2 SVGIG (reference sequence). This chain's CDR3 is CACSGGEQYF. CDR3 nucleotides: TGTGCCTGCTCCGGGGGAGAGCAGTACTTC.

This clonotype was counted only a few times. The rearrangement uses TRBV7-6 and TRBJ2-7; a weak D match, TRBD1 (7 bases). In germline, CDR1 is SGHVS, CDR2 FNYEAQ. Trimming took off 5 bases at V and 3 bases at J, with 14 bases between the two ends. The CDR3 length is 14 residues. DNA of the CDR3: TGTGCCAGCAGCCGCGGGACAGAGGGCTACGAGCAGTACTTC. Amino acid sequence: CASSRGTEGYEQYF.

The rearrangement links TRBV9 to TRBJ1-2, with TRBD1 matching 10 bases. The CDR3 sequence is 17 residues long. Trimming removed 1 base from V and 3 bases from J; junction bases left unmatched: 9. Germline V lookup: CDR1 SGDLS, CDR2 YYNGEE. CDR3 sequence (DNA): TGTGCCAGCAGCGTATCCATTGACAGGGGGCTGGACTATGGCTACACCTTC. Translation: CASSVSIDRGLDYGYTF.

This chain uses TRBV7-2 with TRBJ2-1; D might be TRBD1 or TRBD2, each matching 6 bases. The CDR3 covers 15 residues. V lost 5 bases and J 5 bases, leaving 16 bases between the germline ends. From germline, CDR1 is SGHTA and CDR2 FQGNSA. CDR3 protein: CTSSPEGGTHNEQFF. DNA for the CDR3: TGTACCAGCAGCCCAGAGGGGGGCACGCACAATGAGCAGTTCTTC.

This chain uses TRBV7-2 with TRBJ2-7; 12 bases are shared with TRBD2. This CDR3 region has 18 residues. V lost 5 bases and J lost 0; bases outside the gene matches: 11. The germline V gene has CDR1 SGHTA and CDR2 FQGNSA. The CDR3 is CASSLGLAGGISSYEQYF. The CDR3 DNA reads as TGTGCCAGCAGCCTGGGACTAGCGGGCGGGATAAGCTCCTACGAGCAGTACTTC. The full variable domain, completed using reference TRBV7-2 and TRBJ2-7, is GAGVSQSPSNKVTEKGKDVELRCDPISGHTALYWYRQSLGQGLEFLIYFQGNSAPDKSGLPSDRFSAERTGGSVSTLTIQRTQQEDSAVYLCASSLGLAGGISSYEQYFGPGTRLTVT.

The genes are TRBV10-3 and TRBJ2-5, with 8 bases matching TRBD1. V lost 6 bases, J lost 9 bases, and 12 bases stayed unmatched. Per germline, CDR1 ENHRY and CDR2 SYGVKD. The CDR3 length is 14 residues. The CDR3 nucleotides read TGTGCCATCAGCCTCCAGGGGGCGACCAGGGCCCAGTACTTC. This encodes CAISLQGATRAQYF.

This rearrangement joins TRBV5-1 to TRBJ2-1, with no clear D. The CDR3 contains 16 residues. CDR1 SGHRS and CDR2 YFSETQ come from the germline V gene. V was pared by 1 base and J by 5 bases, with 16 bases between. CDR3 DNA sequence: TGCGCCAGCAGCTTGTTGGTCTCGGCAACCGACAATGAGCAGTTCTTC. It specifies CASSLLVSATDNEQFF.

This chain links TRBV28 with TRBJ1-2; 7 nucleotides agree with TRBD1. The CDR3 length is 14 residues. CDR1 is MDHEN, CDR2 SYDVKM, per germline. The ends lost 5 bases at V and 2 bases at J; junction bases unmatched: 5. CDR3 sequence reads: CASSEPGQNYGYTF. DNA for the CDR3: TGTGCCAGCAGTGAACCGGGACAGAACTATGGCTACACCTTC.

This clonotype has only one observation. The chain joins TRBV19 to TRBJ2-1, with D uncertain. This CDR3 region has 14 residues. From germline, CDR1 is LNHDA and CDR2 SQIVND (reference sequence). Trimming left V 9 bases short and J 4 bases short, with 16 bases between. CDR3: CASQPSNKYNEQFF. The CDR3 DNA sequence: TGTGCCAGCCAACCTTCCAACAAGTACAATGAGCAGTTCTTC.

J is TRBJ1-5 and V is TRBV28, with D uncertain. The ends were cut back, 6 bases at V and 5 bases at J, with 14 bases in the middle. The CDR3 has 14 amino acids. CDR1 and CDR2 from the germline V gene are MDHEN and SYDVKM. CDR3 loop: CASRLARADQPQHF. In nucleotides, the CDR3 is TGTGCCAGCAGGTTGGCCCGGGCTGATCAGCCCCAGCATTTT. The variable domain in full, completed from reference TRBV28 and TRBJ1-5, reads DVKVTQSSRYLVKRTGEKVFLECVQDMDHENMFWYRQDPGLGLRLIYFSYDVKMKEKGDIPEGYSVSREKKERFSLILESASTNQTSMYLCASRLARADQPQHFGDGTRLSIL.

The chain employs TRBV6-2 or TRBV6-3 and TRBJ1-3; D call uncertain. CDR1 and CDR2 from the germline V gene are MNHEY and SVGEGT. The V and J ends lost 7 bases and 1 base respectively, with 14 bases between them. This CDR3 is built from 15 residues. CDR3 sequence (DNA): TGTGCCAGCACCCGGACCGTGATGTCTGGAAACACCATATATTTT. Protein sequence: CASTRTVMSGNTIYF.

The rearrangement links TRBV19 to TRBJ2-3; TRBD1 or TRBD2 may be the D gene (5 bases each). V was cut by 4 bases and J by 0 bases, with 11 bases left in between. The length of the CDR3 is 15 residues. CDR1 is LNHDA and CDR2 is SQIVND in the germline V gene (reference sequence). This CDR3 is CASSTGRQSTDTQYF. The CDR3, as DNA: TGTGCCAGTAGTACGGGACGGCAAAGCACAGATACGCAGTATTTT.